The 27 T cell receptor beta chains in this list originate from one sample, sequenced in a study of blood T cells in healthy people across ages. A second PCR of about 7 to 12 cycles used a sample-barcoded 5' primer and a J-beta primer mix. A single record per CDR3 protein comes from TCRdb applying MiXCR to the 5' RACE reads. This table holds 730,000 or so distinct CDR3 sequences, 35% to 45% found once. Material for sequencing was blood. The receptor set was obtained from a woman in her sixties in good health.

The chain links TRBV20-1 to TRBJ2-1; 9 bases map to TRBD2. The junction had 2 bases not matched to a gene; V was cut back by 0 bases and J by 2 bases. Germline V gene sequence: CDR1 DFQATT, CDR2 SNEGSKA (reference sequence). This CDR3 comprises 15 residues. The CDR3 here is CSAREGLAAYNEQFF. CDR3 DNA sequence: TGCAGTGCTAGAGAGGGACTAGCCGCCTACAATGAGCAGTTCTTC.

V and J are TRBV7-2 and TRBJ2-5; 7 positions agree with TRBD1. CDR1 SGHTA and CDR2 FQGNSA come from the germline V gene. The V segment lost 3 bases and the J segment 7 bases; nucleotides outside the gene matches: 11. This CDR3 has 15 residues. CDR3 nucleotides: TGTGCCAGCAGCTTTGGTACCAGACAGGGCGGGACCCAGTACTTC. Its protein product is CASSFGTRQGGTQYF. Using reference TRBV7-2 and TRBJ2-5 for the parts outside the CDR3, the full variable domain is GAGVSQSPSNKVTEKGKDVELRCDPISGHTALYWYRQSLGQGLEFLIYFQGNSAPDKSGLPSDRFSAERTGGSVSTLTIQRTQQEDSAVYLCASSFGTRQGGTQYFGPGTRLLVL.

J is TRBJ2-3 and V is TRBV7-3; TRBD2 aligns across 10 bases. The CDR3 covers 14 residues. J gave up 7 bases and V 4 bases, and 5 bases lay outside the gene matches. The germline V gene encodes CDR1 SGHTA and CDR2 FQGTGA. The CDR3 bases are TGTGCCAGCAGCTCTAGCGGGGGTGGCCATACGCAGTATTTT. Its translation is CASSSSGGGHTQYF.

This clonotype showed up just a few times. The J gene is TRBJ2-3, the V gene TRBV6-2 or TRBV6-3; no clear D gene. Trimming left V 5 bases short and J 2 bases short, with 8 bases between. The CDR3 length is 13 residues. Germline CDR1 reads MNHEY; CDR2 reads SVGEGT. CDR3 DNA: TGTGCCAGCAGTGACCCGAACACAGATACGCAGTATTTT. It encodes CASSDPNTDTQYF.

The sample holds a few counts of this clonotype. The rearrangement uses TRBV6-2 or TRBV6-3 and TRBJ2-3, with D perhaps TRBD2 (5 bases). The germline V gene encodes CDR1 MNHEY and CDR2 SVGEGT. V lost 6 bases, J lost 2 bases, and 9 bases lay in between. CDR3 size: 13 residues. CDR3 in amino acids: CASRRGLTDTQYF. CDR3 in DNA: TGTGCCAGCAGGCGAGGACTCACAGATACGCAGTATTTT.

The table lists this clonotype with a few counts. The genes are TRBV27 and TRBJ2-1, with a possible D match to TRBD1 (5 bases). CDR1 is MNHEY, CDR2 SMNVEV, per germline (reference sequence). Between the trimmed V and J ends, which lost 2 bases and 9 bases, there was a span of 14 bases. The CDR3 spans 14 residues. This CDR3 is CASSLQGTRPEQFF. In nucleotides, the CDR3 is TGTGCCAGCAGTTTACAGGGAACGAGGCCTGAGCAGTTCTTC.

The genes are TRBV7-2 and TRBJ2-3, with TRBD2 matching 10 bases. The ends lost 5 bases at V and 4 bases at J; junction bases unmatched: 9. This CDR3 region has 16 residues. Germline-derived CDR1 and CDR2 are SGHTA and FQGNSA. The CDR3 loop reads CASSVAVSGGADTQYF. CDR3 sequence (DNA): TGTGCCAGCAGCGTCGCAGTAAGCGGGGGGGCAGATACGCAGTATTTT.

V is TRBV27 and J is TRBJ2-1; 7 nucleotides line up with TRBD2. Germline trimming cut 0 bases from V and 2 bases from J; bases unmatched to any gene: 4. There are 16 residues in the CDR3. Germline assignment: CDR1 MNHEY and CDR2 SMNVEV (reference sequence). The CDR3 is CASSLSAGETYNEQFF. The CDR3 DNA reads TGTGCCAGCAGTTTATCTGCGGGAGAGACCTACAATGAGCAGTTCTTC.

This clonotype was observed a few times. The chain has TRBV2 and TRBJ2-1; perhaps TRBD1 as D (8 bases). CDR1 SNHLY and CDR2 FYNNEI come from the germline V gene. The length of the CDR3 is 13 residues. Trimming removed 11 bases from V and 4 bases from J, with 15 bases in between. DNA for the CDR3: TGTGCCCGCTACAGGGGGGGTTACAATGAGCAGTTCTTC. Residues: CARYRGGYNEQFF.

The J gene is TRBJ1-2, the V gene TRBV27, with D perhaps TRBD1 (6 bases). Germline CDR1 reads MNHEY; CDR2 reads SMNVEV (reference sequence). V lost 5 bases and J lost 8, with 24 bases in between. The CDR3 totals 16 residues. CDR3 loop: CASSPYRQGIRWGYTF. Written as DNA, the CDR3 is TGTGCCAGCAGTCCCTACCGCCAGGGGATTCGTTGGGGCTACACCTTC.

This clonotype was seen at least ten times. The chain couples TRBV4-3 to TRBJ2-5; 8 nucleotides match TRBD2. This CDR3 is built from 16 residues. J lost 4 bases, V lost 0 bases, and 7 bases had no gene match. In germline, CDR1 is LGHNA, CDR2 YSLEER. This CDR3 reads CASSQDGAGGGETQYF. CDR3 nucleotide sequence: TGCGCCAGCAGCCAAGATGGGGCGGGAGGAGGAGAGACCCAGTACTTC.

The table lists this clonotype with a few counts. This sequence joins TRBV9 and TRBJ2-1; D uncertain. Germline loops: CDR1 SGDLS, CDR2 YYNGEE. The CDR3 extends over 14 amino acids. Trimming stripped 0 bases from V and 12 bases from J, with 16 bases between. For the CDR3, the DNA is TGTGCCAGCAGCGTAGATATGGGCTCGGGCCGGCAGTTCTTC. Protein: CASSVDMGSGRQFF.

The chain recombines TRBV20-1 with TRBJ1-6, with a weak D call TRBD1 (6 bases). V was trimmed by 2 bases and J by 6 bases, leaving 20 bases between them. The germline gives CDR1 DFQATT, CDR2 SNEGSKA (reference sequence). The CDR3 has 17 amino acids. The CDR3 nucleotides read TGCAGTGCTAGACCCCCGTTTTCGACAGGAGGTAATTCACCCCTCCACTTT. As protein: CSARPPFSTGGNSPLHF.

The V and J genes are TRBV9 and TRBJ2-7, with TRBD2 matching 7 bases. The germline CDR1 and CDR2 sequences are SGDLS and YYNGEE. The CDR3 sequence is 22 residues long. The V segment lost 0 bases and the J segment 2 bases; nucleotides outside the gene matches: 26. CDR3 sequence: CASSVEAVRASGLQGTTYEQYF. Here the CDR3 DNA reads TGTGCCAGCAGCGTAGAAGCCGTGAGGGCTAGCGGACTGCAAGGTACCACCTACGAGCAGTACTTC.

The chain is built from TRBV20-1 and TRBJ2-3; 7 bases align to TRBD2. The V segment lost 0 bases and the J segment 2 bases; nucleotides outside the gene matches: 5. Looked up from germline, CDR1 is DFQATT and CDR2 is SNEGSKA (reference sequence). CDR3 length equals 15 residues. The CDR3 region is CSARDRAGFTDTQYF. The CDR3 region has the DNA TGCAGTGCTAGAGATCGAGCGGGGTTCACAGATACGCAGTATTTT.

This clonotype has only a few counts. The rearrangement links TRBV20-1 to TRBJ2-3, with D tentatively TRBD2 (5 bases). Germline V lookup: CDR1 DFQATT, CDR2 SNEGSKA (reference sequence). This CDR3 has 14 amino acids. With 1 base removed from V and 0 bases from J, the gap between germline ends came to 8 bases. Here the CDR3 reads CSARAGSSTDTQYF. The CDR3 region has the DNA TGCAGTGCTAGAGCGGGAAGCAGCACAGATACGCAGTATTTT.

Many counts were recorded for this clonotype. DNA of the CDR3: TGTGCCAGCAGGGGATCCGGGACAGGGATTGATACGCAGTATTTT. It encodes CASRGSGTGIDTQYF. This chain uses TRBV12-3 or TRBV12-4 with TRBJ2-3; 9 bases line up with TRBD1. The V and J ends lost 6 bases and 6 bases, in that order; junction bases with no gene match: 10. The CDR3 consists of 15 residues.

The chain has TRBV2 and TRBJ2-3, with TRBD2 matching 13 bases. This CDR3 has 16 amino acids. Looked up from germline, CDR1 is SNHLY and CDR2 is FYNNEI. Germline trimming cut 6 bases from V and 6 bases from J; bases unmatched to any gene: 9. This chain's CDR3 is CASSSSTSGGTDTQYF. The CDR3 bases are TGTGCCAGCAGCAGCTCGACTAGCGGGGGGACCGATACGCAGTATTTT.

The V call is TRBV20-1, the J call TRBJ2-5, with D unresolved. V was shortened by 6 bases and J by 3 bases, with 5 bases between the two germline ends. In germline, CDR1 is DFQATT, CDR2 SNEGSKA (reference sequence). The CDR3 loop spans 10 amino acids. The CDR3 DNA follows: TGCAGTGCCCACGAAGAGACCCAGTACTTC. It specifies CSAHEETQYF.

The J gene is TRBJ2-7, the V gene TRBV12-3 or TRBV12-4; 7 bases are shared with TRBD1. V lost 8 bases and J lost 3; bases outside the gene matches: 7. The CDR3 sequence is 13 residues long. The CDR3 region is CASARGTDYEQYF. Here the CDR3 DNA reads TGTGCCAGCGCCCGAGGGACAGACTACGAGCAGTACTTC.

This clonotype was observed many times. V is TRBV29-1 and J is TRBJ2-3; possible D gene TRBD1, 7 bases. This CDR3 is 13 amino acids long. Trimming removed 3 bases at V and 5 bases at J, with 12 bases between. Per germline, CDR1 SQVTM and CDR2 ANQGSEA. The CDR3 here is CSVDRGERDTQYF. The CDR3 DNA reads as TGCAGCGTTGACAGGGGGGAGAGAGATACGCAGTATTTT.

The rearrangement joins TRBV30 to TRBJ2-5; no reliable D call. CDR3 length equals 10 residues. The V and J ends lost 2 bases and 4 bases respectively, with 2 bases between them. Germline V gene data show CDR1 as GTSNPN and CDR2 as SVGIG (reference sequence). The DNA for the CDR3 is TGTGCCTGGAGTACAGAGACCCAGTACTTC. Translation gives CAWSTETQYF.

The CDR3 loop is CASSLTAGGEETQYF. Here the CDR3 DNA reads TGTGCCAGCAGCCTCACAGCGGGGGGTGAGGAGACCCAGTACTTC. This chain uses TRBV3-1 with TRBJ2-7; 9 nucleotides line up with TRBD2. The end of the DNA fits TRBJ2-5 better, so the J call may be wrong. The CDR3 sequence is 15 residues long. CDR1 LGHDT and CDR2 YNNKEL come from the germline V gene (reference sequence).

The chain employs TRBV2 and TRBJ1-2; D is uncertain. CDR3 size: 15 residues. Trimming took off 0 bases at V and 4 bases at J, with 12 bases between the two ends. Germline CDR1 is SNHLY and CDR2 is FYNNEI. CDR3 region: CASSEAAEVGYGYTF. The CDR3 region has the DNA TGTGCCAGCAGTGAAGCTGCGGAGGTTGGCTATGGCTACACCTTC.

The gene calls are TRBV20-1 and TRBJ2-7; the D is unclear. Trimming removed 5 bases at V and 0 bases at J, with 11 bases between. This CDR3 spans 13 amino acids. Germline V gene lookup returns CDR1 DFQATT and CDR2 SNEGSKA (reference sequence). CDR3: CSALTETSYEQYF. CDR3 DNA sequence: TGCAGTGCTCTTACAGAAACCTCCTACGAGCAGTACTTC.

The chain combines TRBV6-1 with TRBJ1-5; no definite D call. From germline, CDR1 is MNHNS and CDR2 SASEGT. V was trimmed by 6 bases and J by 5 bases, leaving 5 bases between them. The CDR3 consists of 11 residues. DNA of the CDR3: TGTGCCAGCAGCCTCTATCAGCCCCAGCATTTT. Translated, it gives CASSLYQPQHF.

This clonotype was picked up a small number of times. The chain employs TRBV12-3 or TRBV12-4 and TRBJ2-1, with a weak D call TRBD1 (5 bases). There are 14 residues in the CDR3. The V gene lost 7 bases and the J gene lost 9 bases, with 19 bases spanning the gap. This chain's CDR3 is CASTARTHQGEQFF. CDR3 nucleotides: TGTGCCAGCACCGCGAGAACTCATCAGGGTGAGCAGTTCTTC.